This entry features one TCR beta chain sequence. As yet, its antigen is unknown. CDR3 length equals 16 residues. Germline CDR1 SGHTA, CDR2 FQGTGA. V was shortened by 0 bases and J by 0 bases, with 9 bases between the two germline ends. The sample originates from a study of T cell responses to AZD1222 COVID-19 vaccine. Study-level results: Among the donors, most were white British and more were female, and clonal diversity was possibly underestimated.

Some clones are missing from TCRdb's copy, which holds only in-frame ones; the method was immunoSEQ multiplex PCR. This table holds 100,000 to 150,000 clones, around 86% found once. The source material was peripheral blood, sampled on day 0 of AZD1222 vaccination. The receptor comes from an adult in good health. The V gene is TRBV7-3, the J gene TRBJ1-5; possibly TRBD1 for D (5 bases). The CDR3 loop is CASSLTGGDSNQPQHF. CDR3 nucleotides: TGTGCCAGCAGCTTAACGGGGGGTGATAGCAATCAGCCCCAGCATTTT.